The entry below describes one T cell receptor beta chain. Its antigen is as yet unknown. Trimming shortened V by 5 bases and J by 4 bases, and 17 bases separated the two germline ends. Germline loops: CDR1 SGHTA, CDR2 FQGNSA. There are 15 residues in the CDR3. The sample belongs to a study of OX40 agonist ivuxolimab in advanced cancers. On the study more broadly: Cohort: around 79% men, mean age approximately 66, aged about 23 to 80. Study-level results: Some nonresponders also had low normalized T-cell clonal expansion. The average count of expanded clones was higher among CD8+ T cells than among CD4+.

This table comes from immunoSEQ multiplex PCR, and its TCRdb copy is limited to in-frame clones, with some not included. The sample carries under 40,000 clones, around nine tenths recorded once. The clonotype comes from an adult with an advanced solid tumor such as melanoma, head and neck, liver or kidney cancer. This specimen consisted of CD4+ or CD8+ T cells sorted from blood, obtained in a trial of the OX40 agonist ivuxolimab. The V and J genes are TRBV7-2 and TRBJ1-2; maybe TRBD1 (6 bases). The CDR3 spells CASSQSTGLPYGYTF. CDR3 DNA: TGTGCCAGCAGCCAATCTACAGGGCTCCCCTATGGCTACACCTTC.